Listed below are T cell receptor beta chains from one sample, sequenced in a study of radiation and T cells in renal cell carcinoma. The table came from immunoSEQ multiplex PCR; TCRdb's copy has only in-frame clones and leaves some out. The sample yields approximately 90,000 clones, 85% seen once. Sequencing used blood, obtained from a patient whose treatment included radiotherapy and nephrectomy. The source of these receptors is a middle-aged man with renal cell carcinoma. CDR3s include the opening cysteine and the closing phenylalanine or tryptophan. The order of the fields is V gene, clone size, D gene, J gene, CDR3 protein, CDR3 DNA. D genes are given only for firm matches. Rows give clone size only sometimes, using once, few, many, or a class for an expanded clone.

TRBV5-1,-,TRBD1,TRBJ1-2,CASSSMGQDYGYTF,TGCGCCAGCAGCTCAATGGGACAGGACTATGGCTACACCTTC
TRBV5-1,few,-,TRBJ2-6,CASSEGFGANVLTF,TGCGCCAGCAGCGAGGGCTTTGGGGCCAACGTCCTGACTTTC
TRBV27,-,TRBD1,TRBJ2-7,CASSLGDRATYEQYF,TGTGCCAGCAGTTTAGGGGACAGAGCCACCTACGAGCAGTACTTC
TRBV6-5,-,TRBD2,TRBJ2-2,CASSYSGTRTPGELFF,TGTGCCAGCAGTTACTCGGGGACTAGAACGCCCGGGGAGCTGTTTTTT
TRBV28,-,-,TRBJ1-3,CASSLSGGSTGNTIYF,TGTGCCAGCAGTTTATCGGGGGGAAGTACTGGAAACACCATATATTTT
TRBV10-3,-,TRBD1,TRBJ2-5,CATGQVEETQYF,TGTGCCACTGGACAGGTAGAAGAGACCCAGTACTTC
TRBV28,-,TRBD1,TRBJ1-2,CASSLPGQNYGYTF,TGTGCCAGCAGTTTACCGGGACAGAACTATGGCTACACCTTC
TRBV9,-,TRBD1,TRBJ2-1,CASSTGTGYGEQFF,TGTGCCAGCAGCACGGGGACAGGGTACGGCGAGCAGTTCTTC
TRBV30,-,TRBD2,TRBJ2-7,CAWTWTSGVYEQYF,TGTGCCTGGACCTGGACTAGCGGGGTCTACGAGCAGTACTTC
TRBV6-6,-,-,TRBJ1-4,CASSYRQPSNEKLFF,TGTGCCAGCAGTTACCGACAGCCCTCTAATGAAAAACTGTTTTTT
TRBV2,-,-,TRBJ1-2,CASSEALLANYGYTF,TGTGCCAGCAGTGAAGCGCTTCTGGCTAACTATGGCTACACCTTC
TRBV11-2,once,TRBD1,TRBJ2-7,CASTLSYSGTGAYEQYF,TGTGCCAGCACCCTCAGTTACTCCGGGACAGGGGCCTACGAGCAGTACTTC
TRBV29-1,-,-,TRBJ2-7,CSVLQPDYEQYF,TGCAGCGTTCTTCAGCCTGACTACGAGCAGTACTTC
TRBV11-3,-,-,TRBJ2-7,CASSFALLTYEQYF,TGTGCCAGCAGCTTTGCACTACTAACCTACGAGCAGTACTTC
TRBV19,-,TRBD2,TRBJ2-1,CASRGGLAGVDEQFF,TGTGCCAGTAGGGGGGGACTAGCGGGAGTTGATGAGCAGTTCTTC
TRBV9,-,TRBD1,TRBJ1-1,CASSVVSGGTEAFF,TGTGCCAGCAGCGTAGTGTCAGGGGGCACTGAAGCTTTCTTT
TRBV7-3,-,-,TRBJ2-1,CASSSSTREQFF,TGTGCCAGCAGCTCCTCCACCAGAGAGCAGTTCTTC